The entry below describes one T cell receptor (beta chain). The antigen it recognizes is unknown. Base-call qualities are not available, and no considerably larger clone is one nucleotide away. From the germline V gene, CDR1 is MDHEN and CDR2 is SYDVKM. V was cut back by 7 bases and J by 0 bases, leaving a gap of 16 bases between them. CDR3 length: 15 amino acids, cysteine to phenylalanine. Only CDR3 DNA remains: 45 bases, in frame from the first base. This sample was included in a study of shared clonotypes between healthy human individuals (dated by TCRdb to about 2020). Regarding the study in general: The cohort comprised two women and a few men aged 18 to 49 years. Per donor, leukapheresis produced somewhere between about 0.8 and 9.5 billion PBMCs. Per donor, three plates each were used for CD4 naive and CD4 memory, two for CD8 naive, and one for CD8 memory. Different laboratories and diverse techniques were used to prepare libraries and sequence TCR repertoires, to increase sequencing depth and limit assay-specific biases. To estimate repertoire size and how much clonotypes are shared between individuals, the study performed deep sequencing of blood TCR repertoires from a few healthy adults.

Using the deep immunoSEQ assay, multiplex PCR amplified TCR CDR3 regions from genomic DNA. Extracted genomic DNA from each cell subset was distributed evenly across all wells of several immunoSEQ 96-well plates, and each plate was treated as a replicate. For sorted subsets, roughly 200 ng genomic DNA, equal to 30,000 to 35,000 T cell genomes, was loaded into each replicate PCR. Purified libraries were measured with a Qubit 3.0 fluorometer, size-checked on a Bioanalyzer 2100, and measured again with the KAPA Library Quantification kit. Every immunoSEQ 96-well plate was sequenced on a dedicated single-read 150-cycle Illumina NextSeq 550 flow cell. The original methods were these. Because the immunoSEQ output included only junctional sequences and no quality scores, the filtering could not be the same as the filtering used for full-length reads. Sequences were annotated with PyIR, a Python wrapper for IgBLAST v1.9, using IMGT germline references to assign V/J genes and CDR3. Reads were removed for weak V/J assignments (E-value above 1e-6), missing CDR3, stop codons, out-of-frame junctions, or ambiguous translated residues. A V3J clonotype was defined by an identical inferred V gene, J gene, and CDR3 amino acid sequence. Percentage overlap between repertoires was calculated by dividing the number of shared unique clonotypes by the size of the smaller repertoire. Repertoire richness was assessed with RTK rarefaction, the Chao1 estimator, and Recon v2.1 estimates of unobserved clonotypes. Generation probabilities were computed with OLGA for all TCRbeta clonotypes obtained by the gDNA method from a few donors. TCRdb mirrors the immuneACCESS table, restricted to in-frame sequences. Some clones are absent from its copies; in checked studies, under half trace to an unresolved V gene, and the reason for the others is unknown. From that table come the V and J calls and clone size; the DNA was used to work out D and trimming. This sample lists 2 million to 2.5 million clones; 85% to 95% were detected once. 0.35% to 0.5% of the sample goes to the ten largest clones.

General conclusions and limits of the study: Sampling was restricted to blood, and TCR repertoires in tissues likely differ from the TCR repertoires found in blood. Estimated clonotype richness was generally larger for naive than for memory subsets. Rarefaction of sorted-subset datasets indicated incomplete sequencing despite the large sequencing depth. Higher generation probabilities were observed for clonotypes shared by all four sorted-subset donors than for non-shared clonotypes. About 4.5% of naive CD4, approximately 3.7% of naive CD8, 2.3% of memory CD4, and around 0.4% of memory CD8 clonotypes were shared across several donors. Pairwise subsampling led to the expectation that sequencing depth would affect the degree of clonotype sharing among donors. The genetic and exposure-history diversity represented was limited by the small number of donors.

Donors were healthy HIV-negative adults with no recently reported acute infections or vaccinations. Every donor was a Caucasian adult residing in Nashville, Tennessee, USA. CD4+ T cells were enriched through magnetic negative selection, after which naive cells were positively selected on CD45RA and the remaining negative fraction served as the memory subset. Blood was obtained by leukapheresis, after which PBMCs were separated by Ficoll-Histopaque density gradient centrifugation and cryopreserved in liquid nitrogen vapor phase. Analytical flow cytometry was used to check the purity and quantity of each magnetically sorted T cell population. Genomic DNA was isolated from every sorted fraction and measured by UV absorbance on a Nanodrop 2000c.

This sequence uses TRBV28 and TRBJ2-7; possibly the D gene is TRBD1, per 5 matching bases. Material for sequencing was naive CD4+ T cells from PBMCs. The meaning of the sample's cell subset or site label: CD45RA+ positively selected. This receptor was identified in a man between 18 and 35 years old in good health. Some clones in this sample may be carry-over from other donors' samples. CDR3 sequence: CASTPDSLGSYEQYF. The DNA sequence is given as TGTGCCAGCACCCCTGACAGTTTGGGCTCCTACGAGCAGTACTTC.